The rows below give T cell receptor beta chains drawn from one sample of a study of blood T cell repertoires in COVID-19. Some clones are missing from TCRdb's copy, which holds only in-frame ones; the method was immunoSEQ multiplex PCR. In the table there are roughly 300,000 clones, 88% of which are singletons. Material: peripheral blood. The receptors stem from a man aged 18 to 30 with active or convalescent COVID-19. CDR3s include the opening cysteine and the closing phenylalanine or tryptophan. The D gene is left open where the match is weak.

CDR3aa	d_gene	j_gene	v_gene
CASSLGRGPLF	TRBD1	TRBJ1-4	TRBV6-6
CASTPGTGAGNTIYF	TRBD1	TRBJ1-3	TRBV19
CASSPSGGAQETQYF	TRBD2	TRBJ2-5	TRBV5-5
CASSEGRGRNQPQHF	NA	TRBJ1-5	TRBV2
CASSQDELAGGLLYNEQFF	TRBD2	TRBJ2-1	TRBV4-1
CATSRDILTGSYNEQFF	NA	TRBJ2-1	TRBV15
CASSDVRGSSGNTIYF	NA	TRBJ1-3	TRBV5-6
CASSKTEGRKYF	NA	TRBJ2-7	TRBV12-3/TRBV12-4
CASSDRGNIQYF	TRBD1	TRBJ2-4	TRBV5-6
CASSQEGRGKFGDTQYF	NA	TRBJ2-3	TRBV14
CARGTDTQYF	NA	TRBJ2-3	TRBV2
CASSLLRGPNYGYTF	NA	TRBJ1-2	TRBV7-9
CASSLGQGASGNTIYF	TRBD1	TRBJ1-3	TRBV2
CASSDSEQGANEQFF	TRBD1	TRBJ2-1	TRBV6-4
CATSRDPTGVQETQYF	NA	TRBJ2-5	TRBV15
CASSPGQGSYEQYF	NA	TRBJ2-7	TRBV3-1/TRBV3-2
CASSPQGAGGYTF	TRBD1	TRBJ1-2	TRBV27
CASSLFGGNQPQHF	NA	TRBJ1-5	TRBV5-1
CASSRSGANTEAFF	NA	TRBJ1-1	TRBV18
CASSPGQGSYNEQFF	TRBD1	TRBJ2-1	TRBV9
CASSITENEQFF	NA	TRBJ2-1	TRBV9
CASSQDPGRNTIYF	NA	TRBJ1-3	TRBV3-1/TRBV3-2
CASSVDTSYEQYF	NA	TRBJ2-7	TRBV9
CASSPTRGTGRTEAFF	TRBD1	TRBJ1-1	TRBV5-1
CASSQVHRAPYEQYF	NA	TRBJ2-7	TRBV3-1/TRBV3-2
CASSLSAVDTQYF	NA	TRBJ2-3	TRBV13
CSASDSGGPYEQYF	TRBD2	TRBJ2-7	TRBV20-1
CASSVSRDRGGTGANVLTF	TRBD1	TRBJ2-6	TRBV9
CASSPGTGPEQYF	TRBD1	TRBJ2-7	TRBV13
CASSASGGTEAFF	NA	TRBJ1-1	TRBV5-1
CASSAYSGGADTQYF	TRBD2	TRBJ2-3	TRBV9
CASSLGQGNTGELFF	TRBD1	TRBJ2-2	TRBV11-3
CASSPWQGTGTIYF	NA	TRBJ1-3	TRBV7-2
CASGRTGEGNQPQHF	TRBD1	TRBJ1-5	TRBV12-5
CASSKQGIYGYTF	TRBD1	TRBJ1-2	TRBV12-3/TRBV12-4
CASSTEGDTQYF	NA	TRBJ2-3	TRBV19
CASSHFNTGGAETQYF	NA	TRBJ2-5	TRBV3-1/TRBV3-2
CASSEAGGNYGYTF	TRBD1	TRBJ1-2	TRBV2
CAISETGNTGELFF	NA	TRBJ2-2	TRBV10-3
CASSGLAGFSYEQYF	TRBD2	TRBJ2-7	TRBV2
CASSYAGTRHNEQFF	NA	TRBJ2-1	TRBV6-2/TRBV6-3
CARGTGLAEQETQYF	TRBD2	TRBJ2-5	TRBV2
CASSGAGGQPQHF	TRBD1	TRBJ1-5	TRBV9
CASSEGGRETQYF	NA	TRBJ2-5	TRBV10-1
CASSWVQGIGEKLFF	TRBD1	TRBJ1-4	TRBV7-9
CASSLSGNPGINEQFF	NA	TRBJ2-1	TRBV27
CASSRGTEIYEQYF	NA	TRBJ2-7	TRBV7-6
CASSPRGNTEAFF	NA	TRBJ1-1	TRBV11-3
CASSMTGTGPYEQYF	TRBD1	TRBJ2-7	TRBV19
CASTWGRGSTDTQYF	NA	TRBJ2-3	TRBV6-5
CASSQTRARIYGYTF	NA	TRBJ1-2	TRBV28
CASSTGTGPSSYEQYF	TRBD1	TRBJ2-7	TRBV27
CASSQEGASVYEQYF	NA	TRBJ2-7	TRBV4-1
CASSLAPSDYGYTF	NA	TRBJ1-2	TRBV7-8
CASMYSPGNTIYF	NA	TRBJ1-3	TRBV19
CASSQDMNTEAFF	NA	TRBJ1-1	TRBV5-5
CASTQRGTNEKLFF	NA	TRBJ1-4	TRBV4-1
CASGLALLSGSSYNEQFF	NA	TRBJ2-1	TRBV12-5
CASSQEPQTNYGYTF	NA	TRBJ1-2	TRBV14